The TCR beta chain under discussion was sequenced for a study of blood T cell repertoires in COVID-19. CDR1 and CDR2 from the germline V gene are LNHDA and SQIVND (reference sequence). The CDR3 length is 16 residues. V was pared by 1 base and J by 2 bases, with 6 bases of the junction left unmatched. Original handling: Estimation of nucleated cell counts relied on the amplification of reference gene primers. The method was immunoSEQ multiplex PCR; TCRdb's version includes in-frame clones alone and lacks a portion of them. The V and J calls and the clone size are those of that table, but D and trimming were determined from the DNA. Found here are roughly 250,000 clones, around 85% of them singletons; the top ten hold about 4%.

The sequenced material came from peripheral blood. The clonotype comes from a woman aged 40-49 years with active or convalescent COVID-19. This chain uses TRBV19 with TRBJ2-3; TRBD2 matches at 7 bases. The CDR3 spells CASSIGLAGPTDTQYF. CDR3 DNA: TGTGCCAGTAGTATAGGACTAGCTGGCCCCACAGATACGCAGTATTTT.